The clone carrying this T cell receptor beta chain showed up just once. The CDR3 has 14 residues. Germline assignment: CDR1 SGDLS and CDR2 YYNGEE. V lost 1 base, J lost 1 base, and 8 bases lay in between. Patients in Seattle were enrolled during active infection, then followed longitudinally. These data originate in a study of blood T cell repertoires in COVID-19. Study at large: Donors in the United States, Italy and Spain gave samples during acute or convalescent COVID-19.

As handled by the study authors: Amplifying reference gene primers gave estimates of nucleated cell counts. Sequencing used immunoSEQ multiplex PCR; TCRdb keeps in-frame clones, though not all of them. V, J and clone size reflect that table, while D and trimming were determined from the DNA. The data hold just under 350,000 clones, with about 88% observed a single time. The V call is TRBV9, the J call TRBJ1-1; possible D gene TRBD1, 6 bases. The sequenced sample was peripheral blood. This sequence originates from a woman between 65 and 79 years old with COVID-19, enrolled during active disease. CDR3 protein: CASSVSGQNTEAFF. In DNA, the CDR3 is TGTGCCAGCAGCGTATCGGGACAGAACACTGAAGCTTTCTTT. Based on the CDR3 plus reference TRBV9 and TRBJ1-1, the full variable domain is DSGVTQTPKHLITATGQRVTLRCSPRSGDLSVYWYQQSLDQGLQFLIQYYNGEERAKGNILERFSAQQFPDLHSELNLSSLELGDSALYFCASSVSGQNTEAFFGQGTRLTVV.